The 13 T cell receptor beta chains presented below share a single source sample, sequenced in a study of cytomegalovirus exposure and HLA in healthy donors. This PCR relied on a set of 60 Vbeta primers and 13 Jbeta primers. Sequencing was performed with immunoSEQ multiplex PCR; in TCRdb, only in-frame clones are kept and a portion is missing. In the table there are fewer than 200,000 clones, roughly 80% of which are singletons. Sample: PBMCs. These receptors were obtained from a female donor in good health and CMV-seronegative.

This rearrangement joins TRBV6-1 to TRBJ2-7; 12 bases agree with TRBD2. The CDR3 sequence is 15 residues long. Trimming took 5 bases from V and 7 from J; bases not matched to a gene: 9. From germline, CDR1 is MNHNS and CDR2 SASEGT. Written as DNA, the CDR3 is TGTGCCAGCAGTCTAAGGACTAGCGGGAATGAAGAGCAGTACTTC. This codes for CASSLRTSGNEEQYF.

CDR3 DNA: TGTGCCAGCAGTGAAGAGGCACTAGCGCCGACTTACTCCTACGAGCAGTACTTC. It yields the protein CASSEEALAPTYSYEQYF. The chain is built from TRBV6-1 and TRBJ2-5; TRBD2 matches 7 bases. The assigned J gene may be wrong: the sequence end matches TRBJ2-7 better. This CDR3 is built from 18 residues. CDR1 is MNHNS, CDR2 SASEGT, per germline.

The genes are TRBV10-3 and TRBJ1-1, with TRBD1 matching 11 bases. V gave up 6 bases and J gave up 0 bases; unmatched junction bases: 3. The V gene's germline CDR1 is ENHRY and CDR2 SYGVKD. This CDR3 region has 15 residues. CDR3 coding DNA: TGTGCCATCAGGGGACAGGGGGTCATGAACACTGAAGCTTTCTTT. Its protein is CAIRGQGVMNTEAFF.

The genes are TRBV5-6 and TRBJ1-5; 9 nucleotides agree with TRBD1. The V gene's germline CDR1 is SGHDT and CDR2 YYEEEE. The V and J ends lost 4 bases and 0 bases, in that order; junction bases with no gene match: 11. The CDR3 consists of 18 residues. The CDR3 loop is CASSRSGTGIYSNQPQHF. CDR3 nucleotide sequence: TGTGCCAGCAGCCGATCCGGGACAGGGATTTATAGCAATCAGCCCCAGCATTTT.

This chain links TRBV6-1 with TRBJ2-7; D perhaps matches TRBD1 (6 bases). V lost 6 bases and J lost 4, with 13 bases in between. Germline assignment: CDR1 MNHNS and CDR2 SASEGT. The length of the CDR3 is 13 residues. The CDR3 spells CASRVGGVYEQYF. In nucleotides, the CDR3 is TGTGCCAGCAGAGTAGGGGGTGTTTACGAGCAGTACTTC.

The rearrangement joins TRBV10-2 to TRBJ2-7; maybe TRBD1 (6 bases). CDR3 length: 14 residues. With 2 bases removed from V and 2 bases from J, the gap between germline ends came to 10 bases. Per germline, CDR1 WSHSY and CDR2 SAAADI. The CDR3 is CASSEPTGPYEQYF. The DNA for the CDR3 is TGCGCCAGCAGTGAGCCGACAGGACCCTACGAGCAGTACTTC.

The sample holds a few counts of this clone. The chain links TRBV27 to TRBJ2-1; 7 bases are shared with TRBD1. The CDR3 length is 17 residues. Unmatched junction bases numbered 12, after V lost 5 bases and J lost 2 bases. CDR1 and CDR2 (germline): MNHEY, SMNVEV (reference sequence). The CDR3 DNA is TGTGCCAGCAGTAGAAGACCGACAGGGAACACCTACAATGAGCAGTTCTTC. Protein: CASSRRPTGNTYNEQFF.

V and J are TRBV5-8 and TRBJ1-5, with D tentatively TRBD1 (5 bases). The germline V and J ends were trimmed by 2 bases and 7 bases, with 16 bases remaining between them. The length of the CDR3 is 15 residues. Germline loops: CDR1 SGHTS, CDR2 YDEGEE. The CDR3 DNA sequence: TGTGCCAGCAGCTTTAGGGCAGGGATGTGGCAGCCCCAGCATTTT. Protein product: CASSFRAGMWQPQHF.

The chain recombines TRBV9 with TRBJ2-5, with D perhaps TRBD1 (6 bases). V lost 2 bases, J lost 0 bases, and 8 bases lay in between. This CDR3 contains 14 residues. CDR1 SGDLS and CDR2 YYNGEE come from the germline V gene. CDR3 sequence (DNA): TGTGCCAGCAGCGTCAGGGGAAACCAAGAGACCCAGTACTTC. This sequence encodes CASSVRGNQETQYF.

This chain connects TRBV9 to TRBJ1-5; D possibly corresponds to TRBD1 (6 bases). Trimming shortened V by 7 bases and J by 7 bases, and 12 bases separated the two germline ends. CDR3 size: 12 residues. In germline, CDR1 is SGDLS, CDR2 YYNGEE. This chain's CDR3 is CASGGASQPQHF. The DNA for the CDR3 is TGTGCCAGCGGGGGGGCCTCACAGCCCCAGCATTTT.

This clone was observed a single time. This sequence joins TRBV7-8 and TRBJ2-3, with D tentatively TRBD2 (5 bases). CDR3 length equals 14 residues. The germline V gene encodes CDR1 SGHVS and CDR2 FQNEAQ. The V end was cut by 4 bases, the J end by 5 bases, with 13 bases between. CDR3 in amino acids: CASSSARRGDTQYF. The CDR3 DNA is TGTGCCAGCAGCTCAGCGAGACGGGGAGATACGCAGTATTTT.

The chain links TRBV6-5 to TRBJ2-2, with D uncertain. The CDR3 is 13 residues long. V was clipped by 4 bases and J by 1 base, with 4 bases between them. Germline values: CDR1 MNHEY, CDR2 SVGAGI. CDR3 DNA: TGTGCCAGCAGTTCCGGGAACACCGGGGAGCTGTTTTTT. Amino acids: CASSSGNTGELFF.

The V gene is TRBV5-1, the J gene TRBJ1-2, with TRBD1 as a possible D gene (5 bases). The germline V gene encodes CDR1 SGHRS and CDR2 YFSETQ. Trimming cost V 4 bases and J 2 bases, with 15 bases left between them. CDR3 size: 15 residues. The CDR3 bases are TGCGCCAGCAGCCCTACTGTGGCAGGGAACTATGGCTACACCTTC. This sequence encodes CASSPTVAGNYGYTF. The full variable domain, in which reference TRBV5-1 and TRBJ1-2 provide the parts outside the CDR3, is KAGVTQTPRYLIKTRGQQVTLSCSPISGHRSVSWYQQTPGQGLQFLFEYFSETQRNKGNFPGRFSGRQFSNSRSEMNVSTLELGDSALYLCASSPTVAGNYGYTFGSGTRLTVV.